The 22 T cell receptor beta chains below come from one sample, sequenced in a study of cytomegalovirus exposure and HLA in healthy donors. A multiplex PCR was run with 60 Vbeta primers and 13 Jbeta primers. The data were produced by immunoSEQ multiplex PCR, yet TCRdb's version contains in-frame clones alone and is incomplete. The data show 160,000 or so clones, with over 70% seen just once and around 0.52% held by the top ten. The source material was PBMCs. The source is a woman aged 45-60 years in good health and CMV-seronegative.

This clone was seen just once. V usage is TRBV6-5 and J usage is TRBJ1-5; TRBD1 matches at 9 bases. The germline V gene has CDR1 MNHEY and CDR2 SVGAGI. V dropped 6 bases and J dropped 1; count of bases not matched to a gene: 4. This CDR3 comprises 15 residues. The DNA of the CDR3 is TGTGCCAGCAGGAGACAGGGGGGCAGCAATCAGCCCCAGCATTTT. As protein: CASRRQGGSNQPQHF.

This rearrangement joins TRBV6-5 to TRBJ1-3, with D hard to call. This CDR3 has 14 amino acids. Per germline, CDR1 MNHEY and CDR2 SVGAGI. The V and J ends lost 7 bases and 0 bases respectively, with 10 bases between them. CDR3 protein: CASTSAFSGNTIYF. The DNA of the CDR3 is TGTGCCAGCACAAGCGCGTTCTCTGGAAACACCATATATTTT.

The rearrangement joins TRBV5-4 to TRBJ2-7; 7 positions match TRBD2. The germline CDR1 and CDR2 sequences are SGHNT and YYREEE (reference sequence). V lost 2 bases and J lost 4; bases outside the gene matches: 6. The CDR3 is made up of 14 amino acids. The CDR3 sequence is CASSFERGVYEQYF. CDR3 nucleotide sequence: TGTGCCAGCAGCTTCGAGCGGGGTGTTTACGAGCAGTACTTC.

The chain is built from TRBV18 and TRBJ2-1; D perhaps matches TRBD2 (7 bases). Trimming removed 5 bases from V and 14 bases from J, with 16 bases in between. This CDR3 spans 12 amino acids. CDR1 is KGHSH, CDR2 LQKENI, per germline. The CDR3 loop reads CASSSQGGGKFF. The CDR3 DNA is TGTGCCAGCTCATCTCAGGGAGGGGGAAAGTTCTTC.

In regard to this clone: At one end the junction does not follow the germline gene, possibly because of a read error. The V and J genes are TRBV19 and TRBJ1-4; 8 bases are a match to TRBD1. CDR3 length equals 15 residues. Germline V gene sequence: CDR1 LNHDA, CDR2 SQIVND (reference sequence). The CDR3 DNA reads TGTACCAGTACCGCGACAGGGGCGTTGTTGGAAAAACTGTTTTTT. Translated, it gives CTSTATGALLEKLFF.

V and J are TRBV7-8 and TRBJ2-7, with TRBD1 identical over 9 bases. Germline values: CDR1 SGHVS, CDR2 FQNEAQ. The CDR3 is 17 residues long. J lost 0 bases, V lost 5 bases, and 11 bases had no gene match. The CDR3 nucleotides read TGTGCCAGCAGCCCAAGACAGGGGGTAAGGAGCTCCTACGAGCAGTACTTC. It yields the protein CASSPRQGVRSSYEQYF.

This clone was counted a few times. One end of the junction varies from germline; a read error may be responsible. The V gene is TRBV13, the J gene TRBJ2-2; TRBD2 might be the D (6 bases). Germline values: CDR1 PRHDT, CDR2 FYEKMQ (reference sequence). The CDR3 sequence is 13 residues long. CDR3 protein: CASSSGVVAQALF. The CDR3 region has the DNA TGTGCCAGCAGCTCGGGAGTGGTAGCGCAAGCCCTTTTT.

Details on this clone: It is unclear where the CDR3 begins or ends on the DNA, so no DNA is shown, and the CDR3 is as TCRdb lists it. The genes are TRBV29-1 and TRBJ1-2; TRBD1, the table's D call, was not compared with the DNA. Per germline, CDR1 SQVTM and CDR2 ANQGSEA. The CDR3 spans 10 residues, counting both ends. The CDR3 sequence: CSVAEGAGGF.

V gene TRBV5-1 combines with J gene TRBJ2-1; a possible D gene is TRBD2 (6 bases). CDR3 length: 17 amino acids. In germline, CDR1 is SGHRS, CDR2 YFSETQ. V lost 3 bases, J lost 2 bases, and 18 bases lay in between. CDR3 in amino acids: CASSSTLVAVTYNEQFF. The CDR3 DNA reads TGCGCCAGCAGCTCAACACTAGTAGCGGTCACCTACAATGAGCAGTTCTTC.

This clone occurred once. CDR3 in DNA: TGTGCCAGCAGTTTAACAGTTAACTATGGCTACACCTTC. Translated: CASSLTVNYGYTF. V gene TRBV6-5 combines with J gene TRBJ1-2, with D uncertain. CDR1 is MNHEY and CDR2 is SVGAGI in the germline V gene. The CDR3 runs 13 residues. V shed 4 bases and J shed 1 base, with 7 bases lying between them.

The CDR3 is CASSSSGQPNTEAFF. As DNA, the CDR3 is TGTGCCAGCAGCTCCTCGGGTCAACCGAACACTGAAGCTTTCTTT. The chain employs TRBV7-3 and TRBJ1-1, with unresolved D. The CDR3 is made up of 15 amino acids. Germline CDR1 is SGHTA and CDR2 is FQGTGA. The V end was cut by 4 bases, the J end by 1 base, with 13 bases between.

This clone was detected a few times. The rearrangement uses TRBV10-3 and TRBJ2-3; D possibly corresponds to TRBD1 (6 bases). Per the germline V gene, CDR1 is ENHRY and CDR2 is SYGVKD. Trimming cost V 6 bases and J 0 bases, with 13 bases left between them. CDR3 length: 15 amino acids. The CDR3 nucleotides are TGTGCCATCAGGCAGGGGTCTTCTAGCACAGATACGCAGTATTTT. Its protein is CAIRQGSSSTDTQYF.

The J gene is TRBJ2-5, the V gene TRBV7-9; D is possibly TRBD2 (5 bases). CDR1 and CDR2 (germline): SEHNR, FQNEAQ (reference sequence). This CDR3 contains 14 residues. V was shortened by 2 bases and J by 4 bases, with 11 bases between the two germline ends. CDR3 amino acids: CASSLSLRGETQYF. The CDR3 DNA reads as TGTGCCAGCAGCTTATCTCTACGGGGAGAGACCCAGTACTTC.

V and J are TRBV19 and TRBJ2-3; 10 bases are a match to TRBD2. CDR3 size: 15 residues. The germline CDR1 and CDR2 sequences are LNHDA and SQIVND (reference sequence). V lost 3 bases to trimming and J lost 5 bases; unmatched junction nucleotides: 5. The CDR3 region is CASSMLTSGRDTQYF. The CDR3, as DNA: TGTGCCAGTAGTATGCTGACTAGCGGGCGAGATACGCAGTATTTT.

The chain carries TRBV7-9 and TRBJ2-3, with a weak D call TRBD2 (6 bases). Trimming stripped 3 bases from V and 3 bases from J, with 13 bases between. Germline values: CDR1 SEHNR, CDR2 FQNEAQ (reference sequence). CDR3 size: 15 residues. CDR3 nucleotide sequence: TGTGCCAGCAGCTTTGCCGCGGGAACTACAGATACGCAGTATTTT. It specifies CASSFAAGTTDTQYF.

V and J are TRBV25-1 and TRBJ2-1, with unresolved D. This CDR3 comprises 12 residues. The V and J ends lost 8 bases and 7 bases respectively, with 12 bases between them. Germline lookup yields CDR1 MGHDK and CDR2 SYGVNS. CDR3 nucleotide sequence: TGTGCCAGCTGGCGAGGTGAGAATGAGCAGTTCTTC. Translating it yields CASWRGENEQFF.

The chain links TRBV4-2 to TRBJ1-3, with 9 positions matching TRBD1. The junction had 11 bases not matched to a gene; V was cut back by 4 bases and J by 4 bases. Germline CDR1 is LGHNA and CDR2 is YNFKEQ. The CDR3 covers 17 residues. CDR3 nucleotides: TGTGCCAGCAGCCCAGAGTCCGGGACAGGGTACGGAAACACCATATATTTT. Translation: CASSPESGTGYGNTIYF.

The chain uses TRBV6-6 and TRBJ2-4; tentatively, D is TRBD1 (6 bases). The CDR3 length is 12 residues. V was cut by 6 bases and J by 8 bases, with 11 bases left in between. CDR1 and CDR2 (germline): MNHNY, SVGAGI (reference sequence). The chain's CDR3 is CASSTGSYIQYF. The CDR3 nucleotides are TGTGCCAGCAGCACAGGGAGTTACATTCAGTACTTC.

This chain links TRBV15 with TRBJ1-5; tentative D call: TRBD1 (5 bases). The CDR3 runs to 15 residues. With 0 bases removed from V and 5 bases from J, the gap between germline ends came to 11 bases. The germline CDR1 and CDR2 sequences are LNHNV and YYDKDF (reference sequence). The CDR3 spells CATSRDGGGDQPQHF. The CDR3 coding sequence is TGTGCCACCAGCAGAGATGGCGGGGGAGATCAGCCCCAGCATTTT.

The chain recombines TRBV9 with TRBJ2-2, with D possibly TRBD1 on 5 matching bases. The length of the CDR3 is 15 residues. Trimming cost V 5 bases and J 4 bases, with 15 bases left between them. The germline V gene has CDR1 SGDLS and CDR2 YYNGEE. CDR3 protein: CASSEIGRVTGELFF. The CDR3 nucleotides are TGTGCCAGCAGTGAGATAGGCAGGGTCACCGGGGAGCTGTTTTTT.

The genes are TRBV27 and TRBJ2-5, with D possibly being TRBD1 (6 bases). CDR1 is MNHEY, CDR2 SMNVEV, per germline (reference sequence). The V end lost 4 bases, the J end lost 4 bases, and 10 bases lay between the germline ends. The length of the CDR3 is 13 residues. DNA for the CDR3: TGTGCCAGCAGTTCCACCAGGGGAGAGACCCAGTACTTC. Protein: CASSSTRGETQYF.

This CDR3 reads CASSWRTGATEAFF. The CDR3 DNA reads TGTGCCAGCAGCTGGCGGACAGGGGCCACTGAAGCTTTCTTT. The chain recombines TRBV5-4 with TRBJ1-1, with 9 positions matching TRBD1. CDR3 length: 14 residues. The ends lost 3 bases at V and 4 bases at J; junction bases unmatched: 4. Germline values: CDR1 SGHNT, CDR2 YYREEE (reference sequence).